A single sample gave rise to the 25 T cell receptor beta chains below, sequenced in a study of blood T cell repertoires in COVID-19. The repertoire was sequenced with immunoSEQ multiplex PCR; TCRdb's copy has only in-frame clones and lacks some. This table holds about 240,000 clones, 82% found once. The sequencing input was peripheral blood. Receptors originate from an older woman with active or convalescent COVID-19.

This clone was seen only a few times. The chain recombines TRBV3-1 (or the pseudogene TRBV3-2) with TRBJ2-7; D is unresolved. Trimming took off 0 bases at V and 2 bases at J, with 8 bases between the two ends. Germline V CDR1 and CDR2: LGHDT, YNNKEL (reference sequence). The CDR3 is made up of 14 amino acids. The DNA of the CDR3 is TGTGCCAGCAGCCAAGATACCAGTACCTACGAGCAGTACTTC. This translates into CASSQDTSTYEQYF.

This clone was detected only a few times. The V gene is TRBV18, the J gene TRBJ2-3; weak D call: TRBD1 (5 bases). The V gene's germline CDR1 is KGHSH and CDR2 LQKENI. Trimming took 5 bases from V and 10 from J, leaving 16 bases between them. CDR3 size: 13 residues. CDR3 nucleotide sequence: TGTGCCAGCTCAACAACAAAAGGGGAAGCGCAGTATTTT. As protein: CASSTTKGEAQYF. Full variable domain (remainder filled in from reference TRBV18 and TRBJ2-3): NAGVMQNPRHLVRRRGQEARLRCSPMKGHSHVYWYRQLPEEGLKFMVYLQKENIIDESGMPKERFSAEFPKEGPSILRIQQVVRGDSAAYFCASSTTKGEAQYFGPGTRLTVL.

This clone was seen a handful of times. The chain uses TRBV18 and TRBJ1-2; TRBD1 aligns across 8 bases. The V gene end was trimmed by 3 bases and the J gene end by 6 bases; junction bases not matched to a gene: 6. This CDR3 region has 14 residues. Germline V lookup: CDR1 KGHSH, CDR2 LQKENI. CDR3 nucleotide sequence: TGTGCCAGCTCACCTAGGCAGGGGGCGGATGGCTACACCTTC. The encoded protein is CASSPRQGADGYTF.

This chain connects TRBV6-5 to TRBJ1-2; D gene uncertain. Germline V gene sequence: CDR1 MNHEY, CDR2 SVGAGI. The length of the CDR3 is 14 residues. Trimming cost V 4 bases and J 2 bases, with 11 bases left between them. The CDR3: CASSSPLPNYGYTF. The CDR3 region has the DNA TGTGCCAGCAGTTCCCCACTGCCCAACTATGGCTACACCTTC.

This chain connects TRBV18 to TRBJ2-2; maybe TRBD1 (5 bases). With 3 bases removed from V and 5 bases from J, the gap between germline ends came to 10 bases. Germline V gives CDR1 KGHSH, CDR2 LQKENI. The CDR3 loop spans 14 amino acids. DNA of the CDR3: TGTGCCAGCTCACCCACTCAGGGTACCGGGGAGCTGTTTTTT. Its translation is CASSPTQGTGELFF.

The V call is TRBV18, the J call TRBJ1-2; 8 positions agree with TRBD1. The CDR3 sequence is 17 residues long. Germline V gives CDR1 KGHSH, CDR2 LQKENI. J gave up 6 bases and V 0 bases, and 12 bases lay outside the gene matches. The CDR3 sequence: CASSPPSGGSSWNGYTF. DNA of the CDR3: TGTGCCAGCTCACCACCATCAGGGGGCTCGAGTTGGAATGGCTACACCTTC.

The chain carries TRBV19 and TRBJ1-1; D is unresolved. Trimming shortened V by 4 bases and J by 0 bases, and 12 bases separated the two germline ends. Germline assignment: CDR1 LNHDA and CDR2 SQIVND (reference sequence). The CDR3 has 15 amino acids. CDR3 in amino acids: CASSTRHFMNTEAFF. For the CDR3, the DNA is TGTGCCAGTAGTACCAGACACTTTATGAACACTGAAGCTTTCTTT.

The genes are TRBV5-1 and TRBJ2-2; TRBD2 aligns across 9 bases. Trimming cost V 4 bases and J 2 bases; bases outside gene matches: 6. CDR3 size: 16 residues. Looked up from germline, CDR1 is SGHRS and CDR2 is YFSETQ. In DNA, the CDR3 is TGCGCCAGCAGCCATGGACTAGCGATTAACACCGGGGAGCTGTTTTTT. Translating it yields CASSHGLAINTGELFF. Combining the CDR3 with reference TRBV5-1 and TRBJ2-2 gives the whole variable domain KAGVTQTPRYLIKTRGQQVTLSCSPISGHRSVSWYQQTPGQGLQFLFEYFSETQRNKGNFPGRFSGRQFSNSRSEMNVSTLELGDSALYLCASSHGLAINTGELFFGEGSRLTVL.

This chain links TRBV7-9 with TRBJ1-1, with 8 bases that match TRBD1. CDR3 size: 15 residues. The junction had 5 bases not matched to a gene; V was cut back by 5 bases and J by 0 bases. From germline, CDR1 is SEHNR and CDR2 FQNEAQ (reference sequence). The CDR3 here is CASSLRQGMNTEAFF. The CDR3 bases are TGTGCCAGCAGCCTTCGACAGGGGATGAACACTGAAGCTTTCTTT.

The V and J genes are TRBV9 and TRBJ2-3, with D maybe TRBD2 (7 bases). CDR3 length: 13 residues. V was cut by 2 bases and J by 4 bases, with 8 bases left in between. Germline lookup yields CDR1 SGDLS and CDR2 YYNGEE. CDR3 coding DNA: TGTGCCAGCAGCGTCGGGGGGCCAGATACGCAGTATTTT. This gives the protein CASSVGGPDTQYF.

The chain uses TRBV7-6 and TRBJ2-1; TRBD1 matches at 9 bases. This CDR3 region has 17 residues. Per germline, CDR1 SGHVS and CDR2 FNYEAQ. V lost 1 base and J lost 8; bases outside the gene matches: 12. CDR3 sequence: CASSLVPGQGVVDEQFF. CDR3 DNA: TGTGCCAGCAGCTTAGTTCCGGGACAGGGAGTGGTGGATGAGCAGTTCTTC.

The chain has TRBV6-5 and TRBJ1-4; D gene unclear. Germline V gene lookup returns CDR1 MNHEY and CDR2 SVGAGI. With 6 bases removed from V and 4 bases from J, the gap between germline ends came to 3 bases. The CDR3 is 11 amino acids. The CDR3 coding sequence is TGTGCCAGCAGGAGTAATGAAAAACTGTTTTTT. It translates to CASRSNEKLFF.

The genes are TRBV7-9 and TRBJ1-1; maybe TRBD1 (5 bases). V gave up 3 bases and J gave up 4 bases, with 9 bases separating them. This CDR3 has 13 amino acids. Germline V gene sequence: CDR1 SEHNR, CDR2 FQNEAQ (reference sequence). The CDR3 DNA reads TGTGCCAGCAGCTTGGAGGGGATCACTGAAGCTTTCTTT. It codes for CASSLEGITEAFF.

The V gene is TRBV30, the J gene TRBJ2-7; D is uncertain. In germline, CDR1 is GTSNPN, CDR2 SVGIG (reference sequence). The CDR3 length is 14 residues. The germline V and J ends were trimmed by 2 bases and 2 bases, with 13 bases remaining between them. The CDR3 DNA is TGTGCCTGGAGTCTCCAGACACTCCCCTACGAGCAGTACTTC. Translating it yields CAWSLQTLPYEQYF.

This sequence joins TRBV19 and TRBJ2-4; the D is unclear. This CDR3 comprises 14 residues. V lost 6 bases and J lost 0, with 9 bases in between. Germline CDR1 is LNHDA and CDR2 is SQIVND (reference sequence). Here the CDR3 reads CASSVNIAKNIQYF. DNA of the CDR3: TGTGCCAGTAGCGTCAACATAGCCAAAAACATTCAGTACTTC. Using reference TRBV19 and TRBJ2-4 for the parts outside the CDR3, the full variable domain is DGGITQSPKYLFRKEGQNVTLSCEQNLNHDAMYWYRQDPGQGLRLIYYSQIVNDFQKGDIAEGYSVSREKKESFPLTVTSAQKNPTAFYLCASSVNIAKNIQYFGAGTRLSVL.

This chain links TRBV3-1 (or the pseudogene TRBV3-2) with TRBJ2-7; 7 bases line up with TRBD1. V was pared by 2 bases and J by 9 bases, with 7 bases of the junction left unmatched. This CDR3 is built from 13 residues. Germline CDR1 and CDR2: LGHDT and YNNKEL (reference sequence). CDR3 nucleotides: TGTGCCAGCAGCCAAAATCGGGACAGTGCGCAGTACTTC. Translating gives CASSQNRDSAQYF.

The chain carries TRBV29-1 and TRBJ2-1; TRBD2 matches 7 bases. CDR3 length equals 14 residues. Trimming at V came to 0 bases and at J to 5 bases, leaving 4 bases not matched to a gene. Germline CDR1 reads SQVTM; CDR2 reads ANQGSEA. The CDR3 coding sequence is TGCAGCGTTGAAGATCGGGGGGAGGACAATGAGCAGTTCTTC. As protein: CSVEDRGEDNEQFF.

J is TRBJ1-5 and V is TRBV19; 10 bases are a match to TRBD1. With V trimmed by 5 bases and J by 6 bases, 7 bases remained unmatched. Germline V gene lookup returns CDR1 LNHDA and CDR2 SQIVND (reference sequence). The CDR3 extends over 15 amino acids. The DNA of the CDR3 is TGTGCCAGTAGTTATGGACAGGGGGGAAGTCAGCCCCAGCATTTT. Amino acid sequence: CASSYGQGGSQPQHF.

This clone occurred a few times. CDR3 protein: CASSLGQILNYGYTF. CDR3 DNA sequence: TGTGCCAGCAGCCTCGGACAGATTCTTAACTATGGCTACACCTTC. This rearrangement joins TRBV3-1 (or the pseudogene TRBV3-2) to TRBJ1-2, with D possibly matching TRBD1 (6 bases). This CDR3 region has 15 residues. The V gene lost 4 bases and the J gene lost 1 base, with 13 bases spanning the gap. CDR1 is LGHDT, CDR2 YNNKEL, per germline (reference sequence).

V and J are TRBV11-2 and TRBJ1-4, with TRBD1 matching over 8 bases. The CDR3 has 14 amino acids. The V gene's germline CDR1 is SGHAT and CDR2 FQNNGV. V was clipped by 5 bases and J by 8 bases; unmatched bases: 7. The CDR3 DNA reads TGTGCCAGCAGCGCGGGACAGGCGTTAGAAAAACTGTTTTTT. It codes for CASSAGQALEKLFF.

The chain has TRBV2 and TRBJ2-7; 8 positions agree with TRBD1. CDR1 and CDR2 (germline): SNHLY, FYNNEI. V shed 6 bases and J 6 bases; nucleotides not matched to a gene: 4. The CDR3 is 12 residues long. The CDR3 nucleotides read TGTGCCAGCAGAGGACAGGGCGGCGAGCAGTACTTC. The encoded protein is CASRGQGGEQYF.

As concerns this clone: Just one base apart from a much larger clone, this may be a read error. This chain uses TRBV5-6 with TRBJ1-5; tentative D call: TRBD1 (5 bases). Germline V gene lookup returns CDR1 SGHDT and CDR2 YYEEEE. The V gene lost 0 bases and the J gene lost 4 bases, with 5 bases spanning the gap. The CDR3 consists of 13 residues. The CDR3 bases are TGTGCCAGCAGCTTGGGACAGAATCAGCCCCAGCATTTT. It translates to CASSLGQNQPQHF.

This clone was seen only a few times. The chain has TRBV7-9 and TRBJ2-1, with D perhaps TRBD2 (6 bases). Germline CDR1 is SEHNR and CDR2 is FQNEAQ (reference sequence). This CDR3 spans 15 amino acids. With 1 base removed from V and 1 base from J, the gap between germline ends came to 8 bases. In nucleotides, the CDR3 is TGTGCCAGCAGCTTAGTTGGGGGGTCCTACAATGAGCAGTTCTTC. Protein product: CASSLVGGSYNEQFF.

This clone was counted once. The V gene is TRBV19, the J gene TRBJ2-3, with D possibly matching TRBD2 (5 bases). Looked up from germline, CDR1 is LNHDA and CDR2 is SQIVND (reference sequence). This CDR3 region has 12 residues. The V end lost 7 bases, the J end lost 8 bases, and 13 bases lay between the germline ends. CDR3 loop: CASITKSGTQYF. Here the CDR3 DNA reads TGTGCCAGTATCACCAAAAGCGGTACGCAGTATTTT.

The chain joins TRBV18 to TRBJ1-6; possibly TRBD1 for D (6 bases). Trimming took off 6 bases at V and 9 bases at J, with 18 bases between the two ends. Germline V CDR1 and CDR2: KGHSH, LQKENI. The CDR3 sequence is 15 residues long. DNA of the CDR3: TGTGCCAGCTCCCTTGGGGGAGAAGGGGGTTCACCCCTCCACTTT. This gives the protein CASSLGGEGGSPLHF.